Included here is one T cell receptor (beta chain) sequence, with context. What it binds is not known. This sample is drawn from a study of cytomegalovirus exposure and HLA in healthy donors. Study-wide points: TCR beta V- and J-gene trimming was later associated with a missense DCLRE1C variant. Later, TCR association rates were found to vary by HLA locus, highest for DRB1 and lowest for HLA-C.

60 Vbeta and 13 Jbeta primers were used in PCR. The repertoire was sequenced with immunoSEQ multiplex PCR; TCRdb's copy has only in-frame clones and lacks some. The sample has around 120,000 clones, 70% to 80% seen once. Unmatched junction bases numbered 12, after V lost 5 bases and J lost 8 bases. The CDR3 is 16 amino acids. Germline CDR1 and CDR2: SGHVS and FNYEAQ. The sequence was collected from a female donor in good health and CMV-seropositive. The genes are TRBV7-6 and TRBJ2-1; 10 bases align to TRBD2. The sequenced sample consisted of PBMCs. Here the CDR3 DNA reads TGTGCCAGCAGCCCCTCCGGGAGCGGGGGGGTCGATGAGCAGTTCTTC. Translation gives CASSPSGSGGVDEQFF.